This passage covers 27 T cell receptor beta chains from one sample sequenced in a study of T cell responses to AZD1222 COVID-19 vaccine. Method: immunoSEQ multiplex PCR; TCRdb's copy keeps in-frame clones and lacks some. The sample holds roughly 55,000 clones; roughly nine tenths are singletons and the top ten take roughly 4%. Sequences were derived from peripheral blood, sampled on day 0 of AZD1222 vaccination. These receptors all come from an adult in good health.

This clone was recorded a few times. The chain uses TRBV7-2 and TRBJ2-7; D is uncertain. Trimming took 1 base from V and 2 from J, leaving 9 bases between them. Germline CDR1 SGHTA, CDR2 FQGNSA. This CDR3 comprises 14 residues. CDR3 in amino acids: CASSLDGGTYEQYF. The CDR3, as DNA: TGTGCCAGCAGCTTAGACGGCGGTACCTACGAGCAGTACTTC.

V usage is TRBV24-1 and J usage is TRBJ1-2; a weak D match, TRBD1 (5 bases). The germline V gene has CDR1 KGHDR and CDR2 SFDVKD. The CDR3 spans 12 residues. The germline V and J ends were trimmed by 3 bases and 5 bases, with 6 bases remaining between them. CDR3 sequence: CATSDAGYGYTF. The CDR3 coding sequence is TGTGCCACCAGTGATGCAGGGTATGGCTACACCTTC.

The rearrangement joins TRBV3-1 (or the pseudogene TRBV3-2) to TRBJ1-3; 9 bases match TRBD1. CDR1 LGHDT and CDR2 YNNKEL come from the germline V gene (reference sequence). Trimming removed 1 base from V and 0 bases from J; junction bases left unmatched: 7. The CDR3 has 18 residues. The CDR3 region is CASSQVSGQGSSGNTIYF. The CDR3 nucleotides read TGTGCCAGCAGCCAAGTGTCGGGACAGGGCAGCTCTGGAAACACCATATATTTT.

This clone was picked up one time. This sequence joins TRBV15 and TRBJ1-4; a possible D gene is TRBD1 (5 bases). The CDR3 is made up of 16 amino acids. Germline V gene sequence: CDR1 LNHNV, CDR2 YYDKDF (reference sequence). Deletions cut 3 bases from V and 5 bases from J, with 16 bases between. The CDR3 spells CATSSGRASSNEKLFF. The CDR3 region has the DNA TGTGCCACCAGCAGCGGCAGGGCCTCGTCGAATGAAAAACTGTTTTTT.

The CDR3 loop is CATGGIGEKLFF. DNA of the CDR3: TGTGCCACCGGGGGTATAGGAGAAAAACTGTTTTTT. The chain employs TRBV28 and TRBJ1-4, with D perhaps TRBD1 (5 bases). In germline, CDR1 is MDHEN, CDR2 SYDVKM. The V gene lost 10 bases and the J gene lost 8 bases, with 14 bases spanning the gap. This CDR3 spans 12 amino acids. The variable domain in full, with the rest retrieved from reference TRBV28 and TRBJ1-4, is DVKVTQSSRYLVKRTGEKVFLECVQDMDHENMFWYRQDPGLGLRLIYFSYDVKMKEKGDIPEGYSVSREKKERFSLILESASTNQTSMYLCATGGIGEKLFFGSGTQLSVL.

The chain links TRBV6-5 to TRBJ1-1; perhaps TRBD1 as D (6 bases). Germline V gene sequence: CDR1 MNHEY, CDR2 SVGAGI. CDR3 length: 14 amino acids. Trimming left V 5 bases short and J 4 bases short, with 14 bases between. CDR3 sequence: CASSNRAGVTEAFF. Here the CDR3 DNA reads TGTGCCAGCAGTAACAGGGCGGGGGTCACTGAAGCTTTCTTT.

The chain links TRBV19 to TRBJ2-2; 11 bases match TRBD1. J gave up 2 bases and V 6 bases, and 8 bases lay outside the gene matches. This CDR3 region has 17 residues. Germline V lookup: CDR1 LNHDA, CDR2 SQIVND (reference sequence). Here the CDR3 reads CASRLPGQGVNTGELFF. CDR3 DNA: TGTGCCAGTAGGTTACCGGGACAGGGGGTCAACACCGGGGAGCTGTTTTTT.

The rearrangement links TRBV18 to TRBJ1-6; D ambiguous. Germline loops: CDR1 KGHSH, CDR2 LQKENI. The CDR3 has 16 residues. V gave up 4 bases and J gave up 5 bases, with 15 bases separating them. CDR3 DNA: TGTGCCAGCTCACAGGGCCGACGACCTGATAATTCACCCCTCCACTTT. It translates to CASSQGRRPDNSPLHF.

This rearrangement joins TRBV7-9 to TRBJ2-7; tentatively, D is TRBD2 (7 bases). V gave up 3 bases and J gave up 3 bases, with 15 bases separating them. Germline CDR1 SEHNR, CDR2 FQNEAQ (reference sequence). The CDR3 is made up of 15 amino acids. CDR3 region: CASSFAGAKGYEQYF. CDR3 nucleotide sequence: TGTGCCAGCAGCTTCGCGGGGGCCAAGGGCTACGAGCAGTACTTC.

V usage is TRBV6-5 and J usage is TRBJ2-7, with no clear D. Germline lookup yields CDR1 MNHEY and CDR2 SVGAGI. This CDR3 spans 11 amino acids. Trimming removed 8 bases from V and 5 bases from J, with 10 bases in between. The CDR3 DNA follows: TGTGCCAGCGCGATGCGTAACGAGCAGTACTTC. Protein product: CASAMRNEQYF.

The CDR3 spells CASSPRGVDGQPQHF. For the CDR3, the DNA is TGTGCCAGCAGTCCTAGGGGCGTCGATGGGCAGCCCCAGCATTTT. The chain combines TRBV2 with TRBJ1-5; TRBD1 is a possible D gene (5 bases). The CDR3 has 15 amino acids. V was cut by 5 bases and J by 7 bases, with 18 bases left in between. CDR1 is SNHLY and CDR2 is FYNNEI in the germline V gene.

The chain is built from TRBV5-4 and TRBJ2-2; maybe TRBD1 (5 bases). The V end lost 4 bases, the J end lost 2 bases, and 12 bases lay between the germline ends. The CDR3 has 15 residues. Germline assignment: CDR1 SGHNT and CDR2 YYREEE (reference sequence). The CDR3 is CASSEATGNTGELFF. CDR3 nucleotide sequence: TGTGCCAGCAGCGAAGCAACAGGAAACACCGGGGAGCTGTTTTTT.

This chain connects TRBV12-3 or TRBV12-4 to TRBJ1-6; TRBD1 might be the D (6 bases). With 7 bases removed from V and 15 bases from J, the gap between germline ends came to 16 bases. This CDR3 region has 12 residues. Written as DNA, the CDR3 is TGTGCCAGCACTTTGGGGGGCAGGCTCCTCCACTTT. It specifies CASTLGGRLLHF.

The chain is built from TRBV6-5 and TRBJ2-7; 8 bases fit TRBD1. CDR3 length equals 13 residues. V dropped 2 bases and J dropped 6; count of bases not matched to a gene: 3. From germline, CDR1 is MNHEY and CDR2 SVGAGI. The CDR3 here is CASSYGQGGEQYF. In DNA, the CDR3 is TGTGCCAGCAGTTACGGACAGGGTGGCGAGCAGTACTTC.

This clone has only one observation. The chain joins TRBV4-1 to TRBJ2-2; 10 bases agree with TRBD2. CDR1 is MGHRA and CDR2 is YSYEKL in the germline V gene. The V segment lost 2 bases and the J segment 7 bases; nucleotides outside the gene matches: 7. This CDR3 has 16 residues. As DNA, the CDR3 is TGCGCCAGCAGCCAACTAGCGGGGGCGTCCTTCGGGGAGCTGTTTTTT. It yields the protein CASSQLAGASFGELFF.

The CDR3: CASRSAGAYEQYF. The CDR3 bases are TGTGCCAGCAGGTCTGCAGGGGCCTACGAGCAGTACTTC. The chain joins TRBV25-1 to TRBJ2-7; D is possibly TRBD1 (6 bases). This CDR3 has 13 residues. Trimming removed 6 bases from V and 2 bases from J, with 11 bases in between. Germline CDR1 is MGHDK and CDR2 is SYGVNS.

The V call is TRBV27, the J call TRBJ2-7; 7 positions agree with TRBD1. The CDR3 has 14 amino acids. Germline V gene lookup returns CDR1 MNHEY and CDR2 SMNVEV (reference sequence). With 5 bases clipped from V and 0 bases from J, the junction kept 4 bases outside the gene matches. CDR3 bases: TGTGCCAGCAGTCCTGGGACAGTCTCCTACGAGCAGTACTTC. Translation gives CASSPGTVSYEQYF.

V usage is TRBV7-9 and J usage is TRBJ1-5; the D is unclear. Trimming cost V 2 bases and J 0 bases, with 2 bases left between them. Germline loops: CDR1 SEHNR, CDR2 FQNEAQ (reference sequence). The CDR3 totals 13 residues. In nucleotides, the CDR3 is TGTGCCAGCAGCTTAAATAGCAATCAGCCCCAGCATTTT. This encodes CASSLNSNQPQHF.

Comments on this clone: Other DNA variants within this sample encode the same CDR3. This chain joins TRBV30 and TRBJ1-2; 9 bases are shared with TRBD1. The germline V gene encodes CDR1 GTSNPN and CDR2 SVGIG (reference sequence). V trimming: 3 bases; J trimming: 3 bases; junction bases outside the gene matches: 5. The CDR3 covers 14 residues. Written as DNA, the CDR3 is TGTGCCTGGAGCCCGGGACAGGGAGACTATGGCTACACCTTC. It encodes CAWSPGQGDYGYTF.

This chain connects TRBV9 to TRBJ1-2; D is possibly TRBD1 (5 bases). Between the trimmed V and J ends, which lost 2 bases and 8 bases, there was a span of 13 bases. The CDR3 covers 13 residues. Germline V lookup: CDR1 SGDLS, CDR2 YYNGEE. Here the CDR3 DNA reads TGTGCCAGCAGCGTCCAAGACGGGGGAGGCTACACCTTC. Translation gives CASSVQDGGGYTF.

The V call is TRBV7-2, the J call TRBJ1-5, with a weak D call TRBD1 (6 bases). Germline-derived CDR1 and CDR2 are SGHTA and FQGNSA. CDR3 length equals 13 residues. V gave up 4 bases and J gave up 4 bases, with 8 bases separating them. CDR3 DNA sequence: TGTGCCAGCAGCTCCACAGGGAATCAGCCCCAGCATTTT. It specifies CASSSTGNQPQHF.

The rearrangement links TRBV5-1 to TRBJ1-2, with 8 bases lining up with TRBD1. The CDR3 has 14 residues. Germline V gene data show CDR1 as SGHRS and CDR2 as YFSETQ. V trimming: 4 bases; J trimming: 4 bases; junction bases outside the gene matches: 6. As DNA, the CDR3 is TGCGCCAGCAGCCAGGACAGGGAAGGCTATGGCTACACCTTC. It encodes CASSQDREGYGYTF.

This clone has only one observation. This chain joins TRBV2 and TRBJ1-2; D unclear. Germline CDR1 reads SNHLY; CDR2 reads FYNNEI. V was shortened by 4 bases and J by 4 bases, with 10 bases between the two germline ends. CDR3 size: 13 residues. The CDR3 reads CASSGAAGYGYTF. CDR3 in DNA: TGTGCCAGCAGTGGGGCGGCGGGCTATGGCTACACCTTC.

The chain carries TRBV18 and TRBJ2-5; D is perhaps TRBD1 (6 bases). CDR1 KGHSH and CDR2 LQKENI come from the germline V gene. This CDR3 spans 14 amino acids. V gave up 0 bases and J gave up 4 bases, with 9 bases separating them. The CDR3 DNA reads as TGTGCCAGCTCACCACCGGACAGTTCAGAGACCCAGTACTTC. It encodes CASSPPDSSETQYF.

The chain recombines TRBV18 with TRBJ1-1, with 7 bases aligning to TRBD1. The CDR3 is 16 amino acids. Germline V lookup: CDR1 KGHSH, CDR2 LQKENI. Unmatched junction bases numbered 10, after V lost 2 bases and J lost 4 bases. The CDR3 sequence is CASSPTGTVAGTEAFF. The CDR3 DNA is TGTGCCAGCTCACCAACTGGGACAGTCGCGGGCACTGAAGCTTTCTTT.

This chain connects TRBV9 to TRBJ2-7; perhaps D is TRBD1 or TRBD2 (6 bases each). Germline-derived CDR1 and CDR2 are SGDLS and YYNGEE. The CDR3 covers 16 residues. V was cut by 3 bases and J by 5 bases, with 21 bases left in between. The DNA for the CDR3 is TGTGCCAGCAGCGAGACGGCGTGGGGGGCGCTGGACGAGCAGTACTTC. Translated, it gives CASSETAWGALDEQYF.

V gene TRBV6-6 combines with J gene TRBJ2-1, with D unresolved. V lost 4 bases, J lost 0 bases, and 10 bases lay in between. Germline V gene sequence: CDR1 MNHNY, CDR2 SVGAGI (reference sequence). CDR3 length: 15 amino acids. CDR3 DNA sequence: TGTGCCAGCAGTTTCGAGTTGAGCTCCTACAATGAGCAGTTCTTC. Protein sequence: CASSFELSSYNEQFF.